This T cell receptor beta chain is from a study of cytomegalovirus exposure and HLA in healthy donors. Germline V gene lookup returns CDR1 SGHTA and CDR2 FQGNSA. CDR3 length equals 16 residues. The V segment lost 1 base and the J segment 8 bases; nucleotides outside the gene matches: 12. Findings and caveats of the study: High specificity and sensitivity for cytomegalovirus status were reported for the classifier.

The PCR employed 60 Vbeta primers together with 13 Jbeta primers. Clones were read by immunoSEQ multiplex PCR, and TCRdb kept only the in-frame ones, dropping some. Of around 69,000 clones listed, 55% to 80% are singletons. To note about this clone: Its target is unknown.

Sequenced: PBMCs. The chain recombines TRBV7-2 with TRBJ1-2; TRBD1 agrees at 8 bases. This TCR came from a man aged 35 to 55 in good health and CMV-seropositive. This chain's CDR3 is CASSLGARGLGGGYTF. The CDR3, as DNA: TGTGCCAGCAGCTTAGGTGCCAGGGGGCTTGGGGGCGGCTACACCTTC. Full variable domain (remainder filled in from reference TRBV7-2 and TRBJ1-2): GAGVSQSPSNKVTEKGKDVELRCDPISGHTALYWYRQSLGQGLEFLIYFQGNSAPDKSGLPSDRFSAERTGGSVSTLTIQRTQQEDSAVYLCASSLGARGLGGGYTFGSGTRLTVV.